The T cell receptor beta chain described here comes from a study of CD8 T cells in Susac syndrome. For the study at large: Patients with Susac syndrome were therapy-naive, on corticosteroids, or on intravenous immunoglobulin alone at the time that blood was drawn.

After removal of 5 bases from V and 4 bases from J, the junction contained 6 bases not matched to a gene. This CDR3 comprises 14 residues. Germline V gives CDR1 SGHTA, CDR2 FQGNSA. Random hexamers primed reverse transcription of about 0.5 to 1 ug RNA. Multiplex immunoSEQ PCR targeted 54 Vbeta and 13 Jbeta TCR beta segments. TCRdb recomputed calls from the immunoSEQ multiplex PCR reads with MiXCR, one row per CDR3 protein. The sample has 210,000 or so distinct CDR3 sequences; approximately 94% are singletons. The chain carries TRBV7-2 and TRBJ1-2, with 8 bases aligning to TRBD1. This clonotype originated in a human donor with Susac syndrome. The sequenced material came from CD4+ T cells from PBMCs. CDR3 nucleotides: TGTGCCAGCAGCCGAAGTACAGGGGGCTATGGCTACACCTTC. It is translated as CASSRSTGGYGYTF.